A selection of T cell receptor beta chains follows, all from one sample in a study of T cell responses to AZD1222 COVID-19 vaccine. TCRdb's table, derived via immunoSEQ multiplex PCR, lists solely in-frame clones and lacks some. The table includes about 120,000 clones, about 90% detected once. The material was peripheral blood, obtained on day 0 of MenACWY control vaccination. All receptors come from an adult in good health. CDR3s include the opening cysteine and the closing phenylalanine or tryptophan. Fields, in order: J gene, V gene, clone size, D gene, CDR3 protein, CDR3 DNA. The D gene is left open where the match is weak. Size tells how often a clone was seen (once, few, many) or the class of an expanded clone, and some rows leave it out.

TRBJ1-5 TRBV5-6 few NA CASSSYRTYSNQPQHF TGTGCCAGCAGCTCATACAGAACCTATAGCAATCAGCCCCAGCATTTT
TRBJ1-1 TRBV3-1/TRBV3-2 NA NA CASSLKARGTEAFF TGTGCCAGCAGCCTAAAAGCGAGGGGTACTGAAGCTTTCTTT
TRBJ2-5 TRBV7-9 NA NA CASSSDPIAAQYF TGTGCCAGCAGCTCCGACCCAATAGCGGCCCAGTACTTC
TRBJ2-4 TRBV13 NA TRBD2 CASSFGGEYIQYF TGTGCCAGCAGCTTCGGGGGGGAGTACATTCAGTACTTC
TRBJ1-1 TRBV25-1 NA NA CASRNGGLRNTEAFF TGTGCCAGCAGAAACGGGGGGCTGAGGAACACTGAAGCTTTCTTT
TRBJ1-1 TRBV3-1/TRBV3-2 NA NA CASSQDGYREYTEAFF TGTGCCAGCAGCCAAGATGGGTACAGGGAGTACACTGAAGCTTTCTTT
TRBJ2-5 TRBV7-6 NA NA CASSFGAGGGETQYF TGTGCCAGCAGCTTCGGAGCGGGCGGAGGGGAGACCCAGTACTTC
TRBJ2-5 TRBV18 NA NA CASSPGGGQETQYF TGTGCCAGCTCACCAGGAGGGGGACAAGAGACCCAGTACTTC
TRBJ2-1 TRBV4-2 NA TRBD2 CASSLGLAGGPLLGEQFF TGTGCCAGCAGCCTGGGACTAGCGGGGGGGCCGTTGTTGGGTGAGCAGTTCTTC
TRBJ2-7 TRBV30 NA TRBD2 CAWSVLREGSYEQYF TGTGCCTGGAGTGTTTTGAGGGAGGGGTCCTACGAGCAGTACTTC